Shown below are 5 T cell receptor beta chains from a single sample sequenced in a study of blood T cell repertoires in COVID-19. Measured with immunoSEQ multiplex PCR; TCRdb has only the in-frame clones, and not every one. Counted here are some 72,000 clones, roughly 89% occurring once; the ten biggest clones make up roughly 4.4%. What was sequenced was peripheral blood. These receptors all stem from a man between 50 and 59 years old with active COVID-19.

This chain links TRBV15 with TRBJ2-7; 9 nucleotides agree with TRBD2. CDR1 and CDR2 (germline): LNHNV, YYDKDF (reference sequence). J lost 7 bases, V lost 5 bases, and 12 bases had no gene match. The CDR3 covers 15 residues. The CDR3 bases are TGTGCCACCAGCCCTTTTGCGGGAGGGCCGGAGGAGCAGTACTTC. As protein: CATSPFAGGPEEQYF.

The chain links TRBV11-3 to TRBJ2-1; D is unresolved. CDR3 length: 12 amino acids. CDR1 and CDR2 from the germline V gene are SGHNT and YENEEA. Trimming took 5 bases from V and 5 from J, leaving 7 bases between them. CDR3 DNA sequence: TGTGCCAGCAGCCGAGCCCACAATGAGCAGTTCTTC. This translates into CASSRAHNEQFF. Variable domain in full (rest from reference TRBV11-3 and TRBJ2-1): EAGVVQSPRYKIIEKKQPVAFWCNPISGHNTLYWYLQNLGQGPELLIRYENEEAVDDSQLPKDRFSAERLKGVDSTLKIQPAELGDSAVYLCASSRAHNEQFFGPGTRLTVL.

V gene TRBV10-3 combines with J gene TRBJ2-1, with 12 nucleotides matching TRBD2. This CDR3 has 21 residues. Germline CDR1 is ENHRY and CDR2 is SYGVKD. V dropped 0 bases and J dropped 0; count of bases not matched to a gene: 12. DNA of the CDR3: TGTGCCATCAGTGAGTCCTTACTAGCGGGAGGAAACCCGAGCTCCTACAATGAGCAGTTCTTC. Protein: CAISESLLAGGNPSSYNEQFF.

This chain joins TRBV5-5 and TRBJ2-1; D call uncertain. Trimming left V 1 base short and J 4 bases short, with 9 bases between. The CDR3 consists of 14 residues. Germline loops: CDR1 SGHKS, CDR2 YYEKEE (reference sequence). In DNA, the CDR3 is TGTGCCAGCAGCTTGCTGGCCCCGTACAATGAGCAGTTCTTC. Residues: CASSLLAPYNEQFF.

V and J are TRBV10-3 and TRBJ1-4, with 9 bases that match TRBD1. V lost 11 bases to trimming and J lost 5 bases; unmatched junction nucleotides: 6. The CDR3 totals 13 residues. Per germline, CDR1 ENHRY and CDR2 SYGVKD. CDR3 sequence (DNA): TGTGCCGCACGGGACAGGGAAAATGAAAAACTGTTTTTT. It translates to CAARDRENEKLFF.